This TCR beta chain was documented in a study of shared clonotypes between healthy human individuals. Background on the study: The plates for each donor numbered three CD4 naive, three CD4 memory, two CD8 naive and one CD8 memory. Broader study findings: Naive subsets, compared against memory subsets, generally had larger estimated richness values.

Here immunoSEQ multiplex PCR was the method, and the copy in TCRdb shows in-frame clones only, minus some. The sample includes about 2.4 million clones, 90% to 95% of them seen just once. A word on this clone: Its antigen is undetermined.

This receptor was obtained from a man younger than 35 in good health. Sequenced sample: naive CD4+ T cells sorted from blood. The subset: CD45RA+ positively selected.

CDR3 region: CAWSKGTGIETQYF. The DNA for the CDR3 is TGTGCCTGGAGCAAGGGGACAGGGATCGAGACCCAGTACTTC. The chain is built from TRBV30 and TRBJ2-5, with 9 bases identical to TRBD1. There are 14 residues in the CDR3. V lost 3 bases, J lost 5 bases, and 7 bases stayed unmatched. CDR1 and CDR2 from the germline V gene are GTSNPN and SVGIG (reference sequence).